The present T cell receptor (beta chain) was sequenced within a study of CD8 T cells in ankylosing spondylitis (dated by TCRdb to 2016 to 2017). With respect to the entire study: T cell receptor beta repertoires were profiled in healthy donors and ankylosing spondylitis patients so that disease-linked TCR variants could be found. In total, the full study cohort was made up of roughly 100 healthy donors and 25 ankylosing spondylitis patients. Peripheral blood samples were taken, and synovial fluid was additionally collected from ankylosing spondylitis patients. Paper-wide results and their limitations: Blood from ankylosing spondylitis patients appeared to be characterized by a TCR beta motif made up of about 8 highly homologous amino acid variants. According to the report, matched synovial fluid samples from ankylosing spondylitis patients were significantly enriched for the disease-linked clones. Some motif variants were previously reported in synovial fluid and blood of reactive arthritis patients, suggesting common disease-initiation mechanisms. In peripheral blood, the disease-linked clones were found at relatively low frequencies and had a CD8+ phenotype.

Instrument on record: Illumina MiSeq. Quantitative 5'-RACE with molecular barcodes was used to prepare TCR beta libraries. In the source study's methods: A new computational method, built on a probabilistic model of VDJ rearrangement, was used to identify disease-linked TCR variants. The public reads were run again by TCRdb, first through fastp at Q25 and then through MiXCR, and only productive beta chains were kept. Identical CDR3 protein sequences are pooled into one entry, listed with their most common genes and DNA. The V and J calls here are based on TCRdb, not the publication. The sample table contains around 39,000 distinct CDR3 sequences; only one count was recorded for 16% of them. The ten largest account for around 45% of the sample. This clonotype came up a few times. Which antigen it targets is not known. Base-call qualities are not available, and no considerably larger clone is one nucleotide away.

The CDR3 contains 15 residues, cysteine and phenylalanine counted. Just CDR3 DNA is preserved here, 45 bases in frame from base 1. The germline V gene encodes CDR1 SGHTA and CDR2 FQGTGA. V ends up 5 bases short and J 5 bases short, with an unmatched junction base count of 8. Sequenced sample: blood. The sequence was obtained from a male donor with ankylosing spondylitis or in good health (not recorded which). The V and J genes are TRBV7-3 and TRBJ2-1, with 8 central nucleotides matching TRBD1. The base sequence is TGTGCCAGCAGCATCCCGGGACAGGAAAACAATGAGCAGTTCTTC. It translates as CASSIPGQENNEQFF.